A single sample gave rise to the 5 T cell receptor beta chains below, sequenced in a study of OX40 agonist ivuxolimab in advanced cancers. Measured with immunoSEQ multiplex PCR; TCRdb has only the in-frame clones, and not every one. The sample lists around 56,000 clones; 70% to 80% were seen once. The material was CD4+ or CD8+ T cells sorted from blood, obtained in a trial of the OX40 agonist ivuxolimab. Receptor source: an adult with an advanced solid tumor such as melanoma, head and neck, liver or kidney cancer.

A single count supports this clone. The V call is TRBV28, the J call TRBJ1-5; a weak D match, TRBD1 (6 bases). Between the trimmed V and J ends, which lost 3 bases and 7 bases, there was a span of 16 bases. The germline V gene encodes CDR1 MDHEN and CDR2 SYDVKM. This CDR3 has 15 residues. CDR3 protein: CASSLAQGRSQPQHF. CDR3 DNA: TGTGCCAGCAGTTTGGCACAGGGCAGAAGCCAGCCCCAGCATTTT.

The V call is TRBV25-1, the J call TRBJ1-1; D unclear. The CDR3 covers 14 residues. In germline, CDR1 is MGHDK, CDR2 SYGVNS. V was shortened by 0 bases and J by 1 base, with 6 bases between the two germline ends. This chain's CDR3 is CASSEYDKNTEAFF. Written as DNA, the CDR3 is TGTGCCAGCAGTGAATATGACAAGAACACTGAAGCTTTCTTT.

This chain joins TRBV28 and TRBJ2-5, with 9 nucleotides matching TRBD2. The J call may be wrong; the DNA end is better matched by TRBJ2-7. From germline, CDR1 is MDHEN and CDR2 SYDVKM. This CDR3 is 15 amino acids long. The CDR3 DNA is TGTGCCAGCAGTTTATTACGGCTAGCGGGACACGAGCAGTACTTC. It specifies CASSLLRLAGHEQYF.

Only a few counts were recorded for this clone. The V gene is TRBV19, the J gene TRBJ2-7; the D gene is possibly TRBD1 (6 bases). CDR1 and CDR2 from the germline V gene are LNHDA and SQIVND (reference sequence). Trimming stripped 4 bases from V and 4 bases from J, with 11 bases between. This CDR3 has 13 amino acids. CDR3 sequence reads: CASSTPGVYEQYF. The CDR3 nucleotides are TGTGCCAGTAGTACCCCAGGGGTTTACGAGCAGTACTTC. The entire variable domain, with the rest obtained from reference TRBV19 and TRBJ2-7, is as follows: DGGITQSPKYLFRKEGQNVTLSCEQNLNHDAMYWYRQDPGQGLRLIYYSQIVNDFQKGDIAEGYSVSREKKESFPLTVTSAQKNPTAFYLCASSTPGVYEQYFGPGTRLTVT.

The chain couples TRBV2 to TRBJ1-2; D is perhaps TRBD1 (5 bases). V was pared by 2 bases and J by 2 bases, with 9 bases between. Germline loops: CDR1 SNHLY, CDR2 FYNNEI. The CDR3 spans 14 residues. The CDR3 region is CASSESGANYGYTF. The CDR3 coding sequence is TGTGCCAGCAGTGAATCTGGGGCGAACTATGGCTACACCTTC. Together with reference TRBV2 and TRBJ1-2, the CDR3 gives the full variable domain: EPEVTQTPSHQVTQMGQEVILRCVPISNHLYFYWYRQILGQKVEFLVSFYNNEISEKSEIFDDQFSVERPDGSNFTLKIRSTKLEDSAMYFCASSESGANYGYTFGSGTRLTVV.